Below are 3 T cell receptor beta chains sequenced from a single sample in a study of blood T cells in healthy people across ages. Alongside a J-beta primer mix, a sample-barcoded 5' primer served in a second PCR lasting 7 to 11 cycles. TCRdb used MiXCR to reprocess the 5' RACE reads, holding one entry per CDR3 protein. This table has 1.6 million or so distinct CDR3 sequences, about 35% appearing once. The sequencing input was blood. The source of these receptors is a woman in her twenties or thirties in good health.

J is TRBJ2-3 and V is TRBV5-1; D assignment may be TRBD1 or TRBD2 (5 bases each). CDR3 length equals 16 residues. Germline assignment: CDR1 SGHRS and CDR2 YFSETQ. Trimming took 0 bases from V and 0 from J, leaving 11 bases between them. CDR3 region: CASSLEGRASTDTQYF. The CDR3 bases are TGCGCCAGCAGCTTGGAGGGGCGGGCGAGCACAGATACGCAGTATTTT. Full variable domain (rest looked up from reference TRBV5-1 and TRBJ2-3): KAGVTQTPRYLIKTRGQQVTLSCSPISGHRSVSWYQQTPGQGLQFLFEYFSETQRNKGNFPGRFSGRQFSNSRSEMNVSTLELGDSALYLCASSLEGRASTDTQYFGPGTRLTVL.

The chain is built from TRBV24-1 and TRBJ2-7; weak D call: TRBD1 (5 bases). CDR1 is KGHDR and CDR2 is SFDVKD in the germline V gene. The CDR3 is 12 residues long. The V gene lost 7 bases and the J gene lost 3 bases, with 9 bases spanning the gap. In DNA, the CDR3 is TGTGCCACCAGGACAGTACGCTACGAGCAGTACTTC. This translates into CATRTVRYEQYF.

This clonotype was counted between two and nine times. This may arise from a read error, as a much more abundant clone is one base away. The chain recombines TRBV2 with TRBJ2-1; tentatively, D is TRBD2 (6 bases). CDR1 is SNHLY and CDR2 is FYNNEI in the germline V gene. CDR3 length: 11 residues. V was shortened by 11 bases and J by 5 bases, with 10 bases between the two germline ends. CDR3: CAGGAHNEQFF. CDR3 nucleotide sequence: TGTGCCGGCGGGGCTCACAATGAGCAGTTCTTC.